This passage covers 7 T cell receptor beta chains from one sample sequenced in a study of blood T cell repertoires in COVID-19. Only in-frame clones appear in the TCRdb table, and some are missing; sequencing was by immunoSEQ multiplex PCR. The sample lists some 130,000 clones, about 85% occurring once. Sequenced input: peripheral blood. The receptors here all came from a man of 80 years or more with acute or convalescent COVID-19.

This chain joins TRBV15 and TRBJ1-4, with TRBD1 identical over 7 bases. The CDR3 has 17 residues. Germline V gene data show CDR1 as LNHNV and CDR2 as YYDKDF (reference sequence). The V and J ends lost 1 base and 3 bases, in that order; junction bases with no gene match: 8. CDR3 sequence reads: CATSRVGAGTANEKLFF. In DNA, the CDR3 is TGTGCCACCAGCAGAGTTGGGGCGGGGACAGCTAATGAAAAACTGTTTTTT.

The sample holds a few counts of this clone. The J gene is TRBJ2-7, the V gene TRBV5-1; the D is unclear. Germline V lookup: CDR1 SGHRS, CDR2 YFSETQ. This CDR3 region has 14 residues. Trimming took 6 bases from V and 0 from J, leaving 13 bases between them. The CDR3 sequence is CASTIQAGSYEQYF. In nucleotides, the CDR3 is TGCGCCAGCACAATTCAAGCCGGCTCCTACGAGCAGTACTTC.

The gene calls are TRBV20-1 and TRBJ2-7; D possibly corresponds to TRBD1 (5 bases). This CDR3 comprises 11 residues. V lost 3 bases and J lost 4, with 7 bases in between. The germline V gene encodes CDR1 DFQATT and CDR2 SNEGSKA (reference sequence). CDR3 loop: CSARGQYEQYF. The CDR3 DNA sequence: TGCAGTGCTAGGGGGCAGTACGAGCAGTACTTC.

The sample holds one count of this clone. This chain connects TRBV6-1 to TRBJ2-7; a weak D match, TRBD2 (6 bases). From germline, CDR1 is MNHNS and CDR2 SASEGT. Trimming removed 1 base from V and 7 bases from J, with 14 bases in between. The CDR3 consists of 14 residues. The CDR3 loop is CASSEVDGGEEQYF. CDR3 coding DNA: TGTGCCAGCAGTGAAGTGGACGGGGGAGAGGAGCAGTACTTC.

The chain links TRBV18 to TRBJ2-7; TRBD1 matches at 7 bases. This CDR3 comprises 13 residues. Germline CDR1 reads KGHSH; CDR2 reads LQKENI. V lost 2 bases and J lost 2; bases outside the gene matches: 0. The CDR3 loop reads CASSPGTAYEQYF. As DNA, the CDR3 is TGTGCCAGCTCACCAGGGACAGCCTACGAGCAGTACTTC.

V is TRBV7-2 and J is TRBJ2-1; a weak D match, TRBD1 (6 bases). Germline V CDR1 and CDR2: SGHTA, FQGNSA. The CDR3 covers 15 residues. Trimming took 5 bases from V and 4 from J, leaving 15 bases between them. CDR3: CASSKSGVGYNEQFF. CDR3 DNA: TGTGCCAGCAGCAAATCAGGGGTGGGATACAATGAGCAGTTCTTC.

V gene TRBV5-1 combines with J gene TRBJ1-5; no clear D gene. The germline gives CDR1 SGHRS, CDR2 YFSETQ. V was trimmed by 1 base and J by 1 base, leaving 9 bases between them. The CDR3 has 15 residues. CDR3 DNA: TGCGCCAGCAGCTTGTACCCTGGCAGCAATCAGCCCCAGCATTTT. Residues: CASSLYPGSNQPQHF.